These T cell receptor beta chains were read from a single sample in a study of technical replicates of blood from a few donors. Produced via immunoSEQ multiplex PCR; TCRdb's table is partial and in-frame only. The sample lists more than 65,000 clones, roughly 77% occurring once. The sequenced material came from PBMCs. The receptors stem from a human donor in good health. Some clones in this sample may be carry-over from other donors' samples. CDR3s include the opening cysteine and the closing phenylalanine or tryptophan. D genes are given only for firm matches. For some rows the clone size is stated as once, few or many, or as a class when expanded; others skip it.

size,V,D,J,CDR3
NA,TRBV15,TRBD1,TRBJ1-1,CATSRDRVNTEAFF
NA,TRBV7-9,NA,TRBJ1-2,CASSPRSVGYTF
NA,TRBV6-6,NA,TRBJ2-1,CASSPVRAYNEQFF
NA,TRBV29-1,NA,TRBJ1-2,CSVDPTGGYTF
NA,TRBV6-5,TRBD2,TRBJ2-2,CASSYSTSGTGELFF
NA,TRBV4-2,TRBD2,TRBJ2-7,CASSQDLLAGAYEQYF
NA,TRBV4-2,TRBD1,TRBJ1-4,CASSQGGQGHKLFF
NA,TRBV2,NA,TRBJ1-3,CATSKTGLILSGNTIYF
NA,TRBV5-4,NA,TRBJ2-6,CASSLVQGVSGANVLTF
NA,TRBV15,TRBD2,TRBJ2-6,CATSSGSGANVLTF
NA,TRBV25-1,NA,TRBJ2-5,CASSEPKGETQYF
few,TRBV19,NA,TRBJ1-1,CASSIRENTEAFF
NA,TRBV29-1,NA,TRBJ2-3,CSVEPRVSDTQYF
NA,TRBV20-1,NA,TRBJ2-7,CSASPGSKAHF
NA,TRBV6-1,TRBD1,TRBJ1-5,CASSAGQGANQPQHF
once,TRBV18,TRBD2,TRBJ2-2,CASSPGLAGVAGELFF
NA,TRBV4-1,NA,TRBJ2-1,CASSQVSTGQRAKQFF
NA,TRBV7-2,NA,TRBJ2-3,CASSFIGDTDTQYF
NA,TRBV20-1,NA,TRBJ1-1,CSAQGMTEAFF
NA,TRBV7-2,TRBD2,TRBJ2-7,CASSLRRGDYEQYF
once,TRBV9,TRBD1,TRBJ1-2,CASRGGQDYGYTF
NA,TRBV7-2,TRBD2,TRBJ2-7,CASSLVPSGGATSYEQYF
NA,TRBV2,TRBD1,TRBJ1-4,CASSARDRNEKLFF
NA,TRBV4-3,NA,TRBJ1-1,CASSRSYEGDTEAFF
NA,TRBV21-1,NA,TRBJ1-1,CAPVTFDQENTEAFF
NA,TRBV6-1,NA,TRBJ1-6,CASSERGSSPLHF
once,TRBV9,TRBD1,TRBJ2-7,CASSGGARDRGRNEQYF
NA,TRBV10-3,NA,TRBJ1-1,CAISESSLSTEAFF
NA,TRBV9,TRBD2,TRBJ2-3,CASSVSSGMTDTQYF
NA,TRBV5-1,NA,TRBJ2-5,CASSWGDRSSETQYF
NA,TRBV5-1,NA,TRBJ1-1,CASSLSATMNTEAFF
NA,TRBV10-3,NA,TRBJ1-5,CAISESIVNQPQHF
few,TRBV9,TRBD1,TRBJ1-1,CASSAGGQGRTEAFF
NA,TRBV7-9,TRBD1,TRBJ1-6,CASSTSAGQGFSPLHF
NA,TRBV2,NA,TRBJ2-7,CASSAGYEQYF
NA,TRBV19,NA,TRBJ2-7,CASSPFVSYEQYF
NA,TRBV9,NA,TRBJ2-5,CASSAGTRVQETQYF
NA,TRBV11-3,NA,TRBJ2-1,CASSLGAQEQFF
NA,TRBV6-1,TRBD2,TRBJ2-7,CASSESLAGVYEQYF
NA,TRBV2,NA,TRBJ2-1,CASSVLAYNEQFF
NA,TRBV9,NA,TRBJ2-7,CASGGTSESYEQYF
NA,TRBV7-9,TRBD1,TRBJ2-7,CASSLADGQGYEQYF
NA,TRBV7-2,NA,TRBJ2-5,CASSLSGQIQETQYF